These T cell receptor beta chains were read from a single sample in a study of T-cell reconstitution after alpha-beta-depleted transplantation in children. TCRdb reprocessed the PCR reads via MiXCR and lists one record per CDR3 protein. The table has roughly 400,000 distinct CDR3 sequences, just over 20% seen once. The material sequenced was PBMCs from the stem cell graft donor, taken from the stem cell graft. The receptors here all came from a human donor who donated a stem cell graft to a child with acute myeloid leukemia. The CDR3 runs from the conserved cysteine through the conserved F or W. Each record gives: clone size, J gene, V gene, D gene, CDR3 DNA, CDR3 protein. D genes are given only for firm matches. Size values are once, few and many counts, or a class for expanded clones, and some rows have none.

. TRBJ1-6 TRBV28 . TGTGCCAGCAGTCCTCTACGGGGTGATTCACCCCTCCACTTT CASSPLRGDSPLHF
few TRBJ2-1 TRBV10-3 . TGTGCCATCAGTTCCGGGGCCTCCACCTACAATGAGCAGTTCTTC CAISSGASTYNEQFF
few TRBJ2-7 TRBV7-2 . TGTGCCAGCAGGAGGAGGGGATTCGACGAGCAGTACTTC CASRRRGFDEQYF
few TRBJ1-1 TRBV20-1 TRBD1 TGCAGTGCTAGAAGACAGGGTGTTGTGAACACTGAAGCTTTCTTT CSARRQGVVNTEAFF
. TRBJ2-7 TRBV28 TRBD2 TGTGCCAGCAGTTTACCTAGCGGGAGTAACACCTACGAGCAGTACTTC CASSLPSGSNTYEQYF
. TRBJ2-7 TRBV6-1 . TGTGCCAGCAGTCCGGGACAACGGTACGAGCAGTACTTC CASSPGQRYEQYF
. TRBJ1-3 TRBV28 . TGTGCCAGCAGTCTCCGACAGGAACTCTCTGGAAACACCATATATTTT CASSLRQELSGNTIYF
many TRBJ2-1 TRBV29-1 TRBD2 TGCAGCGCGGGTTTAGCGGGACAAAATAATGAGCAGTTCTTC CSAGLAGQNNEQFF
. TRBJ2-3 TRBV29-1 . TGCAGCGTAACAGGGACAGATACGCAGTATTTT CSVTGTDTQYF
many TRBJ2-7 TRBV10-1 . TGCGCCAGCAGCCGGGACGGCTTATCCTACGAGCAGTACTTC CASSRDGLSYEQYF
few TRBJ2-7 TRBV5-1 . TGCGCCAGCACTGCCGAGACCGGCAGGGTGTCCTACGAGCAGTACTTC CASTAETGRVSYEQYF
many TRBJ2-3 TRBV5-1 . TGTGCCAGCAGCTTGGAAGCAGATACGCAGTATTTT CASSLEADTQYF
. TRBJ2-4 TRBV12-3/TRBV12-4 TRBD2 TGTGCCAGCAGTTTAAGGACTAGCCTTCTAGCCAAAAACATTCAGTACTTC CASSLRTSLLAKNIQYF